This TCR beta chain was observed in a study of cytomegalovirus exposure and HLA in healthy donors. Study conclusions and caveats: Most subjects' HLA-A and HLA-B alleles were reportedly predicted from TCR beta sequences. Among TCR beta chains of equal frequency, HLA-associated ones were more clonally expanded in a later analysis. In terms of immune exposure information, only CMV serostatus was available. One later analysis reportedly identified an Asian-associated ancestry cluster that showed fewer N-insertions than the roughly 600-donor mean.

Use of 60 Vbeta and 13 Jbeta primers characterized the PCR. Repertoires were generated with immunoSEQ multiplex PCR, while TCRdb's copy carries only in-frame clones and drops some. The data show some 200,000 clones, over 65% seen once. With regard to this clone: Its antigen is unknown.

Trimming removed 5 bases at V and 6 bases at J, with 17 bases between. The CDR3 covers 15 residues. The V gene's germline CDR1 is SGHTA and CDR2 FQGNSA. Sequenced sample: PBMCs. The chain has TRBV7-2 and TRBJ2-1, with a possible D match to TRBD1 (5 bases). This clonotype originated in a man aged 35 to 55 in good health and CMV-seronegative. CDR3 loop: CASSPARGSGNEQFF. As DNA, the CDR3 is TGTGCCAGCAGCCCAGCTAGGGGTTCGGGCAATGAGCAGTTCTTC.